This T cell receptor (beta chain) is drawn from a study of T cell responses to AZD1222 COVID-19 vaccine (dated by TCRdb to the early 2020s). Describing the broader study: AZD1222 recipients whose second dose came at about 4 weeks and those whose second dose came at about 12 weeks were combined into one group, since spike-specific TCR depth and breadth did not differ between the two schedules. A total of 233 trial participants underwent TCR sequencing, of whom 200 to 220 had received two doses of AZD1222 and 26 had received two doses of the MenACWY control vaccine. Trial participants were enrolled by age into subgroups of 18-55, 56-69 and 70-plus years, and around 150, 28 and 57 TCR-sequenced participants, respectively, were included in these subgroups. The investigation overall reported the following: Because no samples from the day 14 peak response were available, repertoires could be characterized only after the peak T cell response. CD4 TCRs associated with the vaccine covered the entire spike protein, and the dominant responses were in regions 160-218 and 743-854. Most participants were white British and females outnumbered males, and the authors suggested that clonal diversity may have been underestimated. Epitopes outside the regions mutated in the B.1.351 and B.1.1.7 variants were reportedly recognized by nearly half of the unique spike-specific TCRs. Conclusions about previously exposed vaccinees are limited, since just a handful of AZD1222 recipients were seropositive for SARS-CoV-2 at baseline. After two AZD1222 doses, spike-specific TCR breadth and depth were significantly higher than at day 0 and than in MenACWY recipients. In the small 56-69-year group, the increase in depth fell short of significance, most likely because of low power.

The CDR3 regions of human TCRbeta chains were analyzed by immunosequencing. Turning to the authors' computational methods: TCRs in the repertoires were compared against a reference library of SARS-CoV-2-specific TCRs that had been generated with the MIRA antigen-specificity platform. Breadth was defined as the fraction of unique TCRs that were SARS-CoV-2-associated. Depth was defined as the fraction of total T cells that were SARS-CoV-2-associated. Using the MIRA data, each spike-specific TCR was mapped to the spike region that the TCR reacts to and placed in a CD4 or CD8 class. Log10-transformed breadth and depth values were compared by one-way ANOVA with Sidak's multiple comparisons tests. TCRdb holds this immuneACCESS table with in-frame rearrangements only. Some clones are missing; in checked studies, unresolved V genes explain under half, and the rest has no known cause. V, J and clone size derive from that table, while D and trimming were established from the DNA sequence. The sample table holds 150,000 to 200,000 clones, of which roughly 93% were seen once. The top ten clonotypes cover 7.5% to 10% of the sample.

The time point tag for this specimen amounts to: baseline before first vaccination. Vaccinee samples were obtained from the UK trials COV001 and COV002, which included a single-blind randomized controlled phase 2/3 trial of AZD1222 (ChAdOx1 nCoV-19) in healthy adults. For TCRbeta chain sequencing, PBMC samples from trial participants were taken at day 0 and at day 28 after the second dose. Via the germline V gene, CDR1 is LGHNA and CDR2 YNFKEQ. Trimming accounts for 6 bases at V and 1 base at J, while the number of junction bases matched to no gene is 10. Measured from the cysteine to the phenylalanine, the CDR3 is 16 residues long. Just CDR3 DNA is preserved here, 48 bases in frame from base 1. This clone was detected a few times. Its target antigen remains unknown. Nothing much larger sits one base from this clone, and base qualities are not available.

The clonotype was recovered from an adult in good health. Here the sequenced sample was peripheral blood, taken on day 0 of AZD1222 vaccination. The rearranged segments are TRBV4-2 and TRBJ2-3; TRBD1 agrees with 7 junctional bases. The CDR3 protein sequence reads: CASRSNQGVGTDTQYF. The nucleotides read TGTGCCAGCAGGAGCAACCAGGGGGTGGGCACAGATACGCAGTATTTT.